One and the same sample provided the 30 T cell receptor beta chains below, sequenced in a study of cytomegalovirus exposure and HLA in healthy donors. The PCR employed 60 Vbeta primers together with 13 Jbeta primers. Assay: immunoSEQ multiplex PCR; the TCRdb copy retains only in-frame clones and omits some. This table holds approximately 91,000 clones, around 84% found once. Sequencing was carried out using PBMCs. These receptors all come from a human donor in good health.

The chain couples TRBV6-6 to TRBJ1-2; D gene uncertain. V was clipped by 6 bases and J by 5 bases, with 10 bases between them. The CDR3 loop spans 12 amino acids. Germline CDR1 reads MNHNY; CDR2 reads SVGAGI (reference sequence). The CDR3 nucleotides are TGTGCCAGCAGCCTAGACGGATATGGCTACACCTTC. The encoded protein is CASSLDGYGYTF.

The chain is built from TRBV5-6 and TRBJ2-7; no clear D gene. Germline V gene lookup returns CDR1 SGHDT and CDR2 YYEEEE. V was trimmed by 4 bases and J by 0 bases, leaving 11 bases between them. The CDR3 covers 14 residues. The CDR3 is CASSTPTLSYEQYF. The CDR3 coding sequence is TGTGCCAGCAGCACCCCTACCCTCTCCTACGAGCAGTACTTC.

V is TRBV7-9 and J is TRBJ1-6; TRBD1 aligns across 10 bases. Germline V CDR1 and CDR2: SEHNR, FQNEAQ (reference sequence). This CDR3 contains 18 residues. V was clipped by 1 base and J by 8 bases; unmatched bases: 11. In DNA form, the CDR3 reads TGTGCCAGCAGCTTAGGTATGAGACAGGGGGCTAAGGATTCACCCCTCCACTTT. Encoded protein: CASSLGMRQGAKDSPLHF.

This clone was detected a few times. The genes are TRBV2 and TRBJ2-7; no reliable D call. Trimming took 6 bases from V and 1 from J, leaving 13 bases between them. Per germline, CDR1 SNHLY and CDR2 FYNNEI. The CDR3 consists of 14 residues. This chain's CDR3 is CASRITYLSYEQYF. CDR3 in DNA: TGTGCCAGCAGGATAACATACCTTTCCTACGAGCAGTACTTC.

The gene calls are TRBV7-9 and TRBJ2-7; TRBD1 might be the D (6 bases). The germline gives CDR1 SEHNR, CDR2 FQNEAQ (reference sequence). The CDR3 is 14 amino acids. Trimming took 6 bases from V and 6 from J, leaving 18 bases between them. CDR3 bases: TGTGCCAGCAGTGTCGCACAGGGTACGGTCGAGCAGTACTTC. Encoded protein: CASSVAQGTVEQYF.

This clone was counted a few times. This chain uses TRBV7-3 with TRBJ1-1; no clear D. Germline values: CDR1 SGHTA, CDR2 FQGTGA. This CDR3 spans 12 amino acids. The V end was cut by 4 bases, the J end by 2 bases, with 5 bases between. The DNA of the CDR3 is TGTGCCAGCAGCTCCATTAACACTGAAGCTTTCTTT. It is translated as CASSSINTEAFF.

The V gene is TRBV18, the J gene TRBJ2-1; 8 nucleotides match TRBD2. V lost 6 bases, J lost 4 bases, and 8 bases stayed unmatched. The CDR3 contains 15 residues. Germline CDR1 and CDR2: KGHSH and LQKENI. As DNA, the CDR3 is TGTGCCAGCTCCCTTAAGACTAGCGCGTACAATGAGCAGTTCTTC. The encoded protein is CASSLKTSAYNEQFF.

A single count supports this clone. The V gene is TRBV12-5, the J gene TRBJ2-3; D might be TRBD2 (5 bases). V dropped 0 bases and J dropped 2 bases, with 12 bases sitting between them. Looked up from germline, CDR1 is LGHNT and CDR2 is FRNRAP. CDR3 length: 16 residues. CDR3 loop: CASGLVLGVVTDTQYF. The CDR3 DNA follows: TGTGCTAGTGGTTTGGTACTCGGGGTTGTCACAGATACGCAGTATTTT. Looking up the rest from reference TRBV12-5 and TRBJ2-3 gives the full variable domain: DARVTQTPRHKVTEMGQEVTMRCQPILGHNTVFWYRQTMMQGLELLAYFRNRAPLDDSGMPKDRFSAEMPDATLATLKIQPSEPRDSAVYFCASGLVLGVVTDTQYFGPGTRLTVL.

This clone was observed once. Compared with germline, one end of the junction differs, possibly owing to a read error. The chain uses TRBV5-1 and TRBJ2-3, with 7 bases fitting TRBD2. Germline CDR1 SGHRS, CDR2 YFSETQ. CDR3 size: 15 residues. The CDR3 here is CANSLGSGGTDTQYF. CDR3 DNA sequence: TGCGCCAACAGCTTGGGAAGCGGGGGCACAGATACGCAGTATTTT.

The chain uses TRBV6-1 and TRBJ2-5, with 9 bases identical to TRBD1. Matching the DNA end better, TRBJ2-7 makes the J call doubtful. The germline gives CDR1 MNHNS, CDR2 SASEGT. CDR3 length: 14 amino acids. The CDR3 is CASSSGTGPYEQYF. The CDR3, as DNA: TGTGCCAGCAGCTCCGGGACAGGGCCGTACGAGCAGTACTTC.

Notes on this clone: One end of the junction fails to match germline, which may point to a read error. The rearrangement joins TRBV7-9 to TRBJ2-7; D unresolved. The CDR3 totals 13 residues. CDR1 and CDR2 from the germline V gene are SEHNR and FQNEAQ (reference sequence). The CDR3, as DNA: TGTTCCAGCAGCCCCGCGGAGCACTACGAGCAGTACTTC. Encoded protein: CSSSPAEHYEQYF.

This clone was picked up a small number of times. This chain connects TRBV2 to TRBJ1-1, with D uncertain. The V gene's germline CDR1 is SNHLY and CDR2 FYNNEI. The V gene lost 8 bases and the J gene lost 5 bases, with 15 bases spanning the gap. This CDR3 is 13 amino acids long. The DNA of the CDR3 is TGTGCCAGCCAGACCCGGGGTGCAACTGAAGCTTTCTTT. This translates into CASQTRGATEAFF. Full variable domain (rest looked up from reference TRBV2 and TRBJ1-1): EPEVTQTPSHQVTQMGQEVILRCVPISNHLYFYWYRQILGQKVEFLVSFYNNEISEKSEIFDDQFSVERPDGSNFTLKIRSTKLEDSAMYFCASQTRGATEAFFGQGTRLTVV.

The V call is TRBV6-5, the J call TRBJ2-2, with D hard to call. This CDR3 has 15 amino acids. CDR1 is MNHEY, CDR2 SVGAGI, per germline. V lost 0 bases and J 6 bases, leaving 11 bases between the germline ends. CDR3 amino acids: CASSYSRASAGELFF. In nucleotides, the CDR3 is TGTGCCAGCAGTTACTCGAGAGCGAGCGCCGGGGAGCTGTTTTTT.

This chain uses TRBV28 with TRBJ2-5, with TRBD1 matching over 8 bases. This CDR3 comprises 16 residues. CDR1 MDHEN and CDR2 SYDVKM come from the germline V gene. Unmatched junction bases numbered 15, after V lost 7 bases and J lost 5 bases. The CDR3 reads CASTSSGRGRVETQYF. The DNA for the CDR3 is TGTGCCAGCACCTCTTCGGGCAGGGGGCGCGTGGAGACCCAGTACTTC.

Here the CDR3 reads CASTQLTATYGYTF. Written as DNA, the CDR3 is TGTGCCAGCACCCAACTGACAGCTACCTATGGCTACACCTTC. The rearrangement links TRBV6-1 to TRBJ1-2; perhaps TRBD1 as D (5 bases). Germline CDR1 and CDR2: MNHNS and SASEGT. The CDR3 is 14 amino acids. With 7 bases removed from V and 4 bases from J, the gap between germline ends came to 16 bases.

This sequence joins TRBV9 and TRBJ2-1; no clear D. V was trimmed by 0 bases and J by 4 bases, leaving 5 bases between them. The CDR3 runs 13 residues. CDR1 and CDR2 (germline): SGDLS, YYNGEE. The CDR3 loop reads CASSVEEYNEQFF. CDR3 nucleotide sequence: TGTGCCAGCAGCGTAGAGGAGTACAATGAGCAGTTCTTC.

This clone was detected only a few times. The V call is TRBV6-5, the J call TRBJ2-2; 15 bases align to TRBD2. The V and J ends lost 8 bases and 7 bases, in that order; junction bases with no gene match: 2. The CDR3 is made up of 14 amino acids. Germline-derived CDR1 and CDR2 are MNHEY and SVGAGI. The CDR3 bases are TGTGCCAGCGGACTAGCGGGAGGGAACGGGGAGCTGTTTTTT. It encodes CASGLAGGNGELFF.

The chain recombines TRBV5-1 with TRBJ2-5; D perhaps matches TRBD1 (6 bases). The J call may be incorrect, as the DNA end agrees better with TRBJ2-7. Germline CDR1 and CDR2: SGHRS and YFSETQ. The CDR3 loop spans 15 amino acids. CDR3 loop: CASSLRTGPTYEQYF. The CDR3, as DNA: TGCGCCAGCAGCTTACGAACAGGGCCTACCTACGAGCAGTACTTC.

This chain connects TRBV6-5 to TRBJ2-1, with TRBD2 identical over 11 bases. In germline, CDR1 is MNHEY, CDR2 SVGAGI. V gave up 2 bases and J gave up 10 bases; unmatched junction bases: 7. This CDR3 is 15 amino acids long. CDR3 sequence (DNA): TGTGCCAGCAGTTACGGGTCTAGCGGGGGGACGGAGCAGTTCTTC. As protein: CASSYGSSGGTEQFF.

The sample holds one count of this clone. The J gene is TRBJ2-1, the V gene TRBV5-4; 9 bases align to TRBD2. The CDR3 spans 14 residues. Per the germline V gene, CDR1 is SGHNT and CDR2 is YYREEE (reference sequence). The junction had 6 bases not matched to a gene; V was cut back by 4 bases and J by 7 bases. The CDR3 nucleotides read TGTGCCAGCAGCCAAGGACTAGCGTGGAATGAGCAGTTCTTC. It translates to CASSQGLAWNEQFF.

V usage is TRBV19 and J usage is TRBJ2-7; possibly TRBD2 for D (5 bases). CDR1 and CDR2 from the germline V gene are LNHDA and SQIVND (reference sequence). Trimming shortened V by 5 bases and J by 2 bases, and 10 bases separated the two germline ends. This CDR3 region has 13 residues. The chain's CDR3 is CASSSRVTYEQYF. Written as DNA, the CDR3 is TGTGCCAGTAGTTCGAGGGTAACCTACGAGCAGTACTTC.

CDR3: CASSYSGRGSYNEQFF. DNA for the CDR3: TGTGCCAGCAGTTACTCAGGCAGGGGTAGCTACAATGAGCAGTTCTTC. The gene calls are TRBV6-5 and TRBJ2-1; TRBD1 is a possible D gene (6 bases). The germline gives CDR1 MNHEY, CDR2 SVGAGI. Trimming removed 0 bases from V and 3 bases from J, with 12 bases in between. There are 16 residues in the CDR3.

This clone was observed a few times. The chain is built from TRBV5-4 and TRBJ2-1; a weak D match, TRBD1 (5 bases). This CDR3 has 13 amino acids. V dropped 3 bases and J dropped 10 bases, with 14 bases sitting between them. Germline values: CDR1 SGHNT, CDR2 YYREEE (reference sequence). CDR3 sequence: CASSSRQKDEQFF. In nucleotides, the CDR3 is TGTGCCAGCAGCTCCCGACAGAAGGACGAGCAGTTCTTC.

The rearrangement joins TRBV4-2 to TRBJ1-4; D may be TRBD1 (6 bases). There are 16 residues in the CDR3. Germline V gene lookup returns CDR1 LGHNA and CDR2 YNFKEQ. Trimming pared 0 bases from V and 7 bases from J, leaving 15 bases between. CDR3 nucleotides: TGTGCCAGCAGCCAAGAGGGGGGGGGCCAGGGTGAAAAACTGTTTTTT. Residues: CASSQEGGGQGEKLFF.

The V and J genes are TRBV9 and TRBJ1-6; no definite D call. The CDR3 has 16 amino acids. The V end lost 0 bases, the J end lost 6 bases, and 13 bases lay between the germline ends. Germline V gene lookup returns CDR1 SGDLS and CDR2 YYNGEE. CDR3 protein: CASSVGVQPGNSPLHF. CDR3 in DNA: TGTGCCAGCAGCGTAGGGGTCCAGCCGGGTAATTCACCCCTCCACTTT. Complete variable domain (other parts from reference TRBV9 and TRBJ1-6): DSGVTQTPKHLITATGQRVTLRCSPRSGDLSVYWYQQSLDQGLQFLIQYYNGEERAKGNILERFSAQQFPDLHSELNLSSLELGDSALYFCASSVGVQPGNSPLHFGNGTRLTVT.

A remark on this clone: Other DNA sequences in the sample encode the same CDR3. CDR3 in DNA: TGTGCCAGCAGTCTAAGCGGGACCTCCTACAATGAGCAGTTCTTC. This codes for CASSLSGTSYNEQFF. V usage is TRBV6-5 and J usage is TRBJ2-1; TRBD2 matches 7 bases. CDR1 is MNHEY and CDR2 is SVGAGI in the germline V gene. The J segment lost 0 bases and the V segment lost 5 bases, leaving 4 bases of the junction unmatched. The CDR3 extends over 15 amino acids.

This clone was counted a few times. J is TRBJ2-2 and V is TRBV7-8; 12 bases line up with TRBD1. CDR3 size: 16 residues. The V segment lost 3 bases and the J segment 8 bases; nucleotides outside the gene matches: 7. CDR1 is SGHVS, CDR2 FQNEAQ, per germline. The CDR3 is CASSFAGQGAWGELFF. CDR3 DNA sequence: TGTGCCAGCAGCTTCGCGGGACAGGGGGCCTGGGGGGAGCTGTTTTTT.

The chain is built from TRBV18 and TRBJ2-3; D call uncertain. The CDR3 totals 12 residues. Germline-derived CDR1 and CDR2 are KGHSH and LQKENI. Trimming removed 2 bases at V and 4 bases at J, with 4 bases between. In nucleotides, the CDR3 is TGTGCCAGCTCACCAACGGCAGATACGCAGTATTTT. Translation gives CASSPTADTQYF.

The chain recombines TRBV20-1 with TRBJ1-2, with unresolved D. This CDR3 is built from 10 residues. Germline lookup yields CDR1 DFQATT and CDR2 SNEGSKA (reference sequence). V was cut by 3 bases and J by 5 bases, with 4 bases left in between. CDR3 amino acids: CSAREYGYTF. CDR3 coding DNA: TGCAGTGCTAGGGAGTATGGCTACACCTTC.

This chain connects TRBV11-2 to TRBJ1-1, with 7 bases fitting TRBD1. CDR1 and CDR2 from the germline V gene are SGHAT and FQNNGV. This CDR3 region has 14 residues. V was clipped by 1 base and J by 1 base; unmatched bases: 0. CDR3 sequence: CASSLGQGNTEAFF. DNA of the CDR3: TGTGCCAGCAGCTTAGGACAGGGGAACACTGAAGCTTTCTTT. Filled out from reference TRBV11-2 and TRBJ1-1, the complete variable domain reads EAGVAQSPRYKIIEKRQSVAFWCNPISGHATLYWYQQILGQGPKLLIQFQNNGVVDDSQLPKDRFSAERLKGVDSTLKIQPAKLEDSAVYLCASSLGQGNTEAFFGQGTRLTVV.